This passage covers 18 T cell receptor beta chains from one sample sequenced in a study of response to subunit inactivated influenza vaccine. TCRdb re-called the RT-PCR reads through MiXCR, storing one row per CDR3 protein. The repertoire holds 530,000 or so distinct CDR3 sequences, with roughly 23% as singletons. Sequences were derived from CD4+ T cells sorted from PBMCs, sampled 4 to 6 days after vaccination. The receptors come from a man aged 50 to 60 who received an inactivated influenza vaccine.

V and J are TRBV30 and TRBJ1-5; D is unclear. Germline CDR1 and CDR2: GTSNPN and SVGIG (reference sequence). Trimming shortened V by 4 bases and J by 0 bases, and 7 bases separated the two germline ends. The CDR3 loop spans 13 amino acids. CDR3: CAWNTYSNQPQHF. The CDR3 bases are TGTGCCTGGAACACGTATAGCAATCAGCCCCAGCATTTT.

This clonotype occurred a few times. V gene TRBV5-1 combines with J gene TRBJ2-7; 8 bases fit TRBD2. The ends lost 0 bases at V and 3 bases at J; junction bases unmatched: 5. The CDR3 contains 15 residues. Germline assignment: CDR1 SGHRS and CDR2 YFSETQ. The CDR3 coding sequence is TGCGCCAGCAGCTTGGATCTAGCGGGTTTCTACGAGCAGTACTTC. Translated, it gives CASSLDLAGFYEQYF.

The rearrangement joins TRBV15 to TRBJ2-2; TRBD1 matches at 10 bases. In germline, CDR1 is LNHNV, CDR2 YYDKDF (reference sequence). The J segment lost 5 bases and the V segment lost 0 bases, leaving 12 bases of the junction unmatched. The length of the CDR3 is 19 residues. CDR3 DNA: TGTGCCACCAGCAGAGACCCTATGATGACAGGGGGCCGGACCGGGGAGCTGTTTTTT. Its protein is CATSRDPMMTGGRTGELFF.

This clonotype was seen only a few times. The V call is TRBV12-3 or TRBV12-4, the J call TRBJ2-5; D may be TRBD1 (6 bases). V was shortened by 6 bases and J by 2 bases, with 10 bases between the two germline ends. This CDR3 contains 13 residues. CDR3: CASRSQGQETQYF. Written as DNA, the CDR3 is TGTGCCAGCAGGTCTCAGGGGCAAGAGACCCAGTACTTC.

The gene calls are TRBV10-3 and TRBJ2-1; D possibly matches TRBD1 or TRBD2 (5 bases each). The CDR3 consists of 15 residues. Trimming took 6 bases from V and 0 from J, leaving 12 bases between them. Germline values: CDR1 ENHRY, CDR2 SYGVKD. The CDR3 is CAISGTGSSYNEQFF. In DNA form, the CDR3 reads TGTGCCATCAGCGGGACGGGCAGCTCCTACAATGAGCAGTTCTTC.

This clonotype has more than one count but fewer than ten. The chain carries TRBV18 and TRBJ2-5; D is unclear. Trimming cost V 3 bases and J 3 bases, with 8 bases left between them. The CDR3 covers 13 residues. The germline gives CDR1 KGHSH, CDR2 LQKENI. The CDR3 protein is CASSPVQKETQYF. Here the CDR3 DNA reads TGTGCCAGCTCACCTGTCCAGAAAGAGACCCAGTACTTC.

This clonotype was detected only a few times. The junction departs from the called germline gene at one end, perhaps through a read error. J is TRBJ1-1 and V is TRBV13; 7 bases line up with TRBD1. Germline V gene sequence: CDR1 PRHDT, CDR2 FYEKMQ (reference sequence). The CDR3 has 16 amino acids. The CDR3 protein is CASSLPRVRGRTEVFF. DNA for the CDR3: TGTGCCAGCAGCCTGCCCCGGGTCAGGGGGAGGACTGAAGTTTTCTTT.

This rearrangement joins TRBV7-6 to TRBJ2-5; 11 bases match TRBD2. The germline CDR1 and CDR2 sequences are SGHVS and FNYEAQ. The CDR3 has 16 residues. J was trimmed by 4 bases and V by 7 bases; bases with no gene match: 11. CDR3 sequence (DNA): TGTGCCAGCAAAAAAACTCCCGGGACTAGCGGAGAGACCCAGTACTTC. It translates to CASKKTPGTSGETQYF.

The sample holds a few counts of this clonotype. The rearrangement uses TRBV7-9 and TRBJ1-3; D is possibly TRBD1 (5 bases). V was shortened by 1 base and J by 4 bases, with 14 bases between the two germline ends. The CDR3 sequence is 16 residues long. Germline V gene sequence: CDR1 SEHNR, CDR2 FQNEAQ (reference sequence). The CDR3 DNA reads TGTGCCAGCAGCTTAGTTTCCGGGACGGAGGGAAACACCATATATTTT. Protein product: CASSLVSGTEGNTIYF. Using reference TRBV7-9 and TRBJ1-3 for the parts outside the CDR3, the full variable domain is DTGVSQNPRHKITKRGQNVTFRCDPISEHNRLYWYRQTLGQGPEFLTYFQNEAQLEKSRLLSDRFSAERPKGSFSTLEIQRTEQGDSAMYLCASSLVSGTEGNTIYFGEGSWLTVV.

CDR3 sequence reads: CASSGFGTSGGKADTQYF. CDR3 bases: TGTGCCAGCAGCGGATTTGGGACTAGCGGGGGAAAAGCAGATACGCAGTATTTT. The chain joins TRBV11-1 to TRBJ2-3; 14 nucleotides align to TRBD2. This CDR3 comprises 18 residues. J lost 4 bases, V lost 5 bases, and 11 bases had no gene match. Germline V gene sequence: CDR1 SGHAT, CDR2 FQDESV (reference sequence).

The rearrangement joins TRBV7-3 to TRBJ2-3, with D unclear. V was pared by 5 bases and J by 0 bases, with 9 bases between. Germline V lookup: CDR1 SGHTA, CDR2 FQGTGA. The CDR3 spans 14 residues. DNA for the CDR3: TGTGCCAGCAGCCTCACAGACAGCACAGATACGCAGTATTTT. Translating gives CASSLTDSTDTQYF. Variable domain in full (rest from reference TRBV7-3 and TRBJ2-3): GAGVSQTPSNKVTEKGKYVELRCDPISGHTALYWYRQSLGQGPEFLIYFQGTGAADDSGLPNDRFFAVRPEGSVSTLKIQRTERGDSAVYLCASSLTDSTDTQYFGPGTRLTVL.

This clonotype was recorded only once. V and J are TRBV12-3 or TRBV12-4 and TRBJ2-4; D ambiguous. CDR3 length: 14 residues. The V and J ends lost 8 bases and 0 bases respectively, with 11 bases between them. The CDR3 loop is CASGDFLAKNIQYF. DNA for the CDR3: TGTGCCAGCGGCGACTTCCTAGCCAAAAACATTCAGTACTTC.

J is TRBJ2-1 and V is TRBV29-1; 9 bases are a match to TRBD1. CDR1 and CDR2 from the germline V gene are SQVTM and ANQGSEA. This CDR3 is 13 amino acids long. J lost 7 bases, V lost 7 bases, and 8 bases had no gene match. DNA of the CDR3: TGCAGCGGCGGGACAGGGAATCGGAATGAGCAGTTCTTC. It is translated as CSGGTGNRNEQFF.

Here the CDR3 DNA reads TGTGCCAGCACCCCCCTTTTGGGCAGGGGGAACACTGAAGCTTTCTTT. This codes for CASTPLLGRGNTEAFF. The chain links TRBV12-3 or TRBV12-4 to TRBJ1-1, with D perhaps matching TRBD1 (6 bases). V shed 7 bases and J shed 1 base, with 19 bases lying between them. CDR3 length: 16 amino acids.

The CDR3 DNA sequence: TGCGCCAGCAGCCAAGCGCCAGGGGGCCGCGACCTTAATGAAAAACTGTTTTTT. Translated, it gives CASSQAPGGRDLNEKLFF. This rearrangement joins TRBV4-1 to TRBJ1-4; 8 bases line up with TRBD1. After removal of 1 base from V and 4 bases from J, the junction contained 11 bases not matched to a gene. The CDR3 contains 18 residues. The germline V gene encodes CDR1 MGHRA and CDR2 YSYEKL.

In its sample, this clonotype was seen a few times. This rearrangement joins TRBV20-1 to TRBJ1-1; D may be TRBD1 (5 bases). This CDR3 is 12 amino acids long. CDR1 and CDR2 (germline): DFQATT, SNEGSKA (reference sequence). Trimming took off 0 bases at V and 11 bases at J, with 13 bases between the two ends. Here the CDR3 reads CSARDFQGGAFF. The CDR3 nucleotides are TGCAGTGCTAGAGATTTCCAGGGTGGGGCTTTCTTT.

The chain employs TRBV11-2 and TRBJ1-3, with no clear D. Germline V gives CDR1 SGHAT, CDR2 FQNNGV. V lost 5 bases and J 0 bases, leaving 11 bases between the germline ends. This CDR3 is 15 amino acids long. The CDR3 DNA reads TGTGCCAGCAGCCGAAGAGGGCTCTCTGGAAACACCATATATTTT. It codes for CASSRRGLSGNTIYF.

This clonotype was observed a handful of times. This chain uses TRBV18 with TRBJ2-1; D unresolved. This CDR3 is 15 amino acids long. The germline V and J ends were trimmed by 2 bases and 2 bases, with 10 bases remaining between them. Germline assignment: CDR1 KGHSH and CDR2 LQKENI. CDR3 sequence (DNA): TGTGCCAGCTCACCAAATGATGGAGCCTACAATGAGCAGTTCTTC. Translated, it gives CASSPNDGAYNEQFF.